These 13 T cell receptor beta chains originate from one sample sequenced in a study of T cells expressing NK-cell markers. TCRdb re-called the 5' RACE reads; every CDR3 protein appears as one record, without DNA. The sample holds some 460,000 distinct CDR3 sequences. Sequences were obtained from blood T cells: a sorted CD56 or NKG2C T cell subset, CD4+ or CD8+ T cells, or bulk PBMC T cells (not recorded which). These receptors were obtained from a woman aged 45 to 65 in good health.

The J gene is TRBJ2-2, the V gene TRBV12-3 or TRBV12-4. This CDR3 region has 16 residues. This CDR3 is CASSPVSVTNTGELFF.

This rearrangement joins TRBV7-9 to TRBJ1-6. The germline CDR1 and CDR2 sequences are SEHNR and FQNEAQ (reference sequence). This CDR3 region has 15 residues. This CDR3 is CASSFWTANNSPLHF.

The genes are TRBV20-1 and TRBJ2-3; TCRdb proposes TRBD2, but this gene call is untestable without DNA. The V gene's germline CDR1 is DFQATT and CDR2 SNEGSKA (reference sequence). The CDR3 runs 17 residues. The CDR3 reads CSARGLAGGASTDTQYF.

CDR3 residues: CASSLVGANGELFF. The chain joins TRBV11-2 to TRBJ2-2; TCRdb reports TRBD1, a call that lacks DNA to check it against. The CDR3 has 14 residues. CDR1 and CDR2 (germline): SGHAT, FQNNGV. Together with reference TRBV11-2 and TRBJ2-2, the CDR3 gives the full variable domain: EAGVAQSPRYKIIEKRQSVAFWCNPISGHATLYWYQQILGQGPKLLIQFQNNGVVDDSQLPKDRFSAERLKGVDSTLKIQPAKLEDSAVYLCASSLVGANGELFFGEGSRLTVL.

This chain links TRBV27 with TRBJ2-2; TCRdb returns TRBD2, unconfirmable since there is no DNA. This CDR3 comprises 15 residues. The germline V gene encodes CDR1 MNHEY and CDR2 SMNVEV (reference sequence). CDR3 residues: CASSLGDLATGELFF.

This chain uses TRBV12-3 or TRBV12-4 with TRBJ1-2; the D call from TCRdb, TRBD1, cannot be confirmed without DNA. The CDR3 loop spans 16 amino acids. CDR3 sequence reads: CASRPSDRGRNYGYTF.

V gene TRBV11-2 combines with J gene TRBJ2-3; TCRdb outputs TRBD2, but without DNA this stays unchecked. CDR1 and CDR2 (germline): SGHAT, FQNNGV. This CDR3 comprises 14 residues. CDR3 loop: CASGGLAGDRTQYF.

The genes are TRBV12-3 or TRBV12-4 and TRBJ1-3; the TRBD1 assignment by TCRdb is unverifiable without DNA. The CDR3 totals 16 residues. CDR3 in amino acids: CASSLQGGVSGNTIYF.

The V call is TRBV6-1, the J call TRBJ2-3; lacking DNA, the TRBD1 call made by TCRdb goes unchecked. The length of the CDR3 is 15 residues. Germline-derived CDR1 and CDR2 are MNHNS and SASEGT. CDR3 amino acids: CASSESGADTDTQYF.

The chain uses TRBV7-2 and TRBJ2-7. Germline V gives CDR1 SGHTA, CDR2 FQGNSA. CDR3 length equals 15 residues. The chain's CDR3 is CASSVSSGTAYEQYF. The entire variable domain, with the rest obtained from reference TRBV7-2 and TRBJ2-7, is as follows: GAGVSQSPSNKVTEKGKDVELRCDPISGHTALYWYRQSLGQGLEFLIYFQGNSAPDKSGLPSDRFSAERTGGSVSTLTIQRTQQEDSAVYLCASSVSSGTAYEQYFGPGTRLTVT.

V usage is TRBV4-2 and J usage is TRBJ2-2. There are 14 residues in the CDR3. Germline V gives CDR1 LGHNA, CDR2 YNFKEQ. CDR3 amino acids: CASSQDRYAGELFF.

The chain joins TRBV3-1 to TRBJ1-3; without DNA, the TCRdb call of TRBD1 cannot be checked. This CDR3 is 16 amino acids long. Germline-derived CDR1 and CDR2 are LGHDT and YNNKEL (reference sequence). The CDR3 spells CASSQDGGGPGNTIYF.

CDR3: CSVGWTSGSYNEQFF. The chain carries TRBV29-1 and TRBJ2-1; TCRdb gives TRBD2 as the D gene, but with no DNA this cannot be confirmed. CDR3 length: 15 residues. Germline V CDR1 and CDR2: SQVTM, ANQGSEA.